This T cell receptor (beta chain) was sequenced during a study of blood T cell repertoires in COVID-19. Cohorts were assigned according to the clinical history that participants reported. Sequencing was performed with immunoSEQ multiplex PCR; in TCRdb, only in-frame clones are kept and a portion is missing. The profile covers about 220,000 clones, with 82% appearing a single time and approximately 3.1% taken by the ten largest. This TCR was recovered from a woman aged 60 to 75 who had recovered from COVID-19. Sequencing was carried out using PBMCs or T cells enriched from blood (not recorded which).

Here the CDR3 reads CASSLGGLSGGATDTQYF. For the CDR3, the DNA is TGTGCCAGCAGCTTAGGCGGGCTTAGCGGGGGGGCCACAGATACGCAGTATTTT. V gene TRBV11-3 combines with J gene TRBJ2-3, with TRBD2 identical over 11 bases. CDR1 is SGHNT and CDR2 is YENEEA in the germline V gene. Losses at the gene ends were 1 base for V and 2 bases for J; bases not matched to a gene: 8. The CDR3 is 18 residues long.